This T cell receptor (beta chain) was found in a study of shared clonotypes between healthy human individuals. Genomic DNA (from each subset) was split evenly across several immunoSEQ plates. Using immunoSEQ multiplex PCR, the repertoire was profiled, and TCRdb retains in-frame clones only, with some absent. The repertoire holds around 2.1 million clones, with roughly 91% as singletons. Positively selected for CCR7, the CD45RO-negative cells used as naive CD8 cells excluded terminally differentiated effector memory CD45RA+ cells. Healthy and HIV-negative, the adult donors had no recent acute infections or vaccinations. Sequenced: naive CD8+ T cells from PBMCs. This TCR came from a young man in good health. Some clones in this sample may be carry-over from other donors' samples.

The CDR3 nucleotides read TGTGCCAGCACCCCGGGGAATCAGCCCCAGCATTTT. It is translated as CASTPGNQPQHF. The chain is built from TRBV6-6 and TRBJ1-5; D call uncertain. Germline values: CDR1 MNHNY, CDR2 SVGAGI (reference sequence). The CDR3 sequence is 12 residues long. V was clipped by 7 bases and J by 4 bases, with 8 bases between them.